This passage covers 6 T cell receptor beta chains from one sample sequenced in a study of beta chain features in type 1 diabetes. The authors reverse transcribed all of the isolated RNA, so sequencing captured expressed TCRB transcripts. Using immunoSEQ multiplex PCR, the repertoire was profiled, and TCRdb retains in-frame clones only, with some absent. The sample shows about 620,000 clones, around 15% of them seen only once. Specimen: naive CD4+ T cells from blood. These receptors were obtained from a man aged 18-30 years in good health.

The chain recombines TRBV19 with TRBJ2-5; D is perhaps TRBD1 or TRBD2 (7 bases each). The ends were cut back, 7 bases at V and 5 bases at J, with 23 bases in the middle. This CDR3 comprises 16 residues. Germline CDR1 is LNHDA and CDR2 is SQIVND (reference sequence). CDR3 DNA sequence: TGTGCCAGTAACCCAGGGGGGGTCTTGGGCCGGGAGACCCAGTACTTC. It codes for CASNPGGVLGRETQYF.

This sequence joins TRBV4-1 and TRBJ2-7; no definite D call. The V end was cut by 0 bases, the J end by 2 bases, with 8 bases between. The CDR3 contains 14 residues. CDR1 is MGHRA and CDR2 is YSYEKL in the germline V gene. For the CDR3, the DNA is TGCGCCAGCAGCCAAGACAGAAATGCCTACGAGCAGTACTTC. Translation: CASSQDRNAYEQYF.

For the CDR3, the DNA is TGTGCCAGCAGCGTAGAGACAGGGGGGAATTCACCCCTCCACTTT. This translates into CASSVETGGNSPLHF. This chain links TRBV9 with TRBJ1-6; TRBD1 matches at 9 bases. This CDR3 is 15 amino acids long. The trim removed 0 bases at V and 7 bases at J, leaving 2 bases unmatched. CDR1 SGDLS and CDR2 YYNGEE come from the germline V gene.

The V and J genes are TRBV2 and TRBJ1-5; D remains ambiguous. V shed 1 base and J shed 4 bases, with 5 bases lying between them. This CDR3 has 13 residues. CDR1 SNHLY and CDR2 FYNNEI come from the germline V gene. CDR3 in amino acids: CASSEDTNQPQHF. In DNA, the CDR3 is TGTGCCAGCAGTGAAGACACTAATCAGCCCCAGCATTTT.

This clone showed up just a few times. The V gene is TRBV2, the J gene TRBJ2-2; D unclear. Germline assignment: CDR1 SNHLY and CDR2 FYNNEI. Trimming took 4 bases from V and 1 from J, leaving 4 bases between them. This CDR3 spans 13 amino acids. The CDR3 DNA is TGTGCCAGCAGTGGGAGGAACACCGGGGAGCTGTTTTTT. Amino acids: CASSGRNTGELFF.

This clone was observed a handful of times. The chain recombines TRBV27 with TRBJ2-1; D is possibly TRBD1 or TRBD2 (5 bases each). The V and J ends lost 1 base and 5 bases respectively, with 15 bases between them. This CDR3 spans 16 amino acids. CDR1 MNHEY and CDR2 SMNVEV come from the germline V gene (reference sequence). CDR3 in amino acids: CASSLLGTGWDNEQFF. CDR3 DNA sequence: TGTGCCAGCAGTTTATTGGGGACCGGGTGGGACAATGAGCAGTTCTTC.